This T cell receptor beta chain appears in the sequencing data of a study of human T cells and chemical hapten exposure. Background on the study: Sensitizing treatment utilized 2% DPC over an approximately 2 cm by approximately 2 cm portion of upper inner arm skin. Study-wide results and limits: Counts of TCRs above 1 in 1000 frequency stayed unchanged with DPC sensitization.

Authors' processing steps: The number of TCRs in each sample had a median of approximately 95,000 and spanned roughly 20,000 to 750,000. TCRdb reprocessed the RACE reads with MiXCR, giving one entry per CDR3 protein. None of the V and J calls come from the authors' own analysis; TCRdb made them. The sample contains some 400,000 distinct CDR3 sequences, roughly 4.8% of which appear only once. This clonotype was seen ten or more times. Its antigen is as yet unknown. V lost 4 bases and J lost 5, with 21 bases in between. The CDR3 extends over 17 amino acids. Germline assignment: CDR1 SGDLS and CDR2 YYNGEE. The time point here: patch test 1, 2 weeks after DPC sensitization. Treatment denoted: therapeutic diphenylcyclopropenone sensitization with weekly scalp DPC.

This TCR derives from a woman in her 50s with alopecia areata. Some clones in this sample may be carry-over from other donors' samples. The starting material was whole blood, obtained in connection with sensitization to the hapten diphenylcyclopropenone (DPC). The V and J genes are TRBV9 and TRBJ2-2, with D possibly being TRBD2 (5 bases). CDR3: CASSQGLPHTSTGELFF. CDR3 in DNA: TGTGCCAGCAGCCAAGGACTCCCGCATACGAGTACCGGGGAGCTGTTTTTT.